One and the same sample provided the 8 T cell receptor beta chains below, sequenced in a study of blood T cell repertoires in COVID-19 (dated by TCRdb to 2019 to 2021). Libraries were built with the immunoSEQ multiplex PCR assay. TCRdb re-hosts the immuneACCESS table, in-frame sequences only. Its copies lack some clones; in the studies checked, an unresolved V gene accounts for under half of them, and the cause for the rest is not known. In all, the sample holds about 200,000 clones, and over 75% of those were seen once. The ten most abundant clones make up roughly a sixth of the sample. Sequenced material: peripheral blood. The receptors derive from a man in his forties or fifties with COVID-19, enrolled during active disease.

This chain joins TRBV2 and TRBJ1-5; D may be TRBD1 (6 bases). The CDR3 sequence is 14 residues long. Germline assignment: CDR1 SNHLY and CDR2 FYNNEI. The V gene lost 10 bases and the J gene lost 7 bases, with 20 bases spanning the gap. The CDR3 loop is CATGATGSGQPQHF. CDR3 nucleotide sequence: TGTGCCACCGGTGCCACAGGGTCTGGACAGCCCCAGCATTTT.

This clone was picked up one time. The J gene is TRBJ2-7, the V gene TRBV15; maybe TRBD1 (6 bases). V lost 1 base, J lost 9 bases, and 16 bases lay in between. The germline gives CDR1 LNHNV, CDR2 YYDKDF (reference sequence). The CDR3 contains 14 residues. The CDR3 DNA reads TGTGCCACCAGCAGAGGTGGCCAGGGGTGGGGGCAGTACTTC. This gives the protein CATSRGGQGWGQYF.

CDR3 sequence: CASSDFGQGAFNYGYTF. The CDR3 coding sequence is TGTGCCAGCAGTGATTTCGGACAGGGGGCCTTTAACTATGGCTACACCTTC. V is TRBV6-1 and J is TRBJ1-2; 11 bases match TRBD1. Germline V gives CDR1 MNHNS, CDR2 SASEGT. Trimming cost V 3 bases and J 1 base; bases outside gene matches: 7. CDR3 length equals 17 residues.

V and J are TRBV25-1 and TRBJ2-5; unclear D gene. The CDR3 extends over 13 amino acids. Looked up from germline, CDR1 is MGHDK and CDR2 is SYGVNS. V lost 7 bases, J lost 2 bases, and 11 bases lay in between. The CDR3 bases are TGTGCCAGCACCGGGTGGCAGCAAGAGACCCAGTACTTC. It specifies CASTGWQQETQYF.

In this sample, this clone turned up a few times. The chain couples TRBV7-7 to TRBJ2-2; 7 bases line up with TRBD1. This CDR3 is built from 15 residues. The germline V gene has CDR1 SSHAT and CDR2 FNYEAQ (reference sequence). Trimming took 5 bases from V and 4 from J; bases not matched to a gene: 7. CDR3 region: CASSQGDGSTGELFF. The CDR3 region has the DNA TGTGCCAGCAGCCAGGGGGATGGGAGCACCGGGGAGCTGTTTTTT.

This clone was detected only once. The chain employs TRBV15 and TRBJ1-5; a possible D gene is TRBD1 (6 bases). With 0 bases removed from V and 7 bases from J, the gap between germline ends came to 10 bases. CDR3 size: 14 residues. Germline-derived CDR1 and CDR2 are LNHNV and YYDKDF (reference sequence). The CDR3 sequence: CATSRDRGGQPQHF. The CDR3 coding sequence is TGTGCCACCAGCAGAGACAGGGGTGGCCAGCCCCAGCATTTT.

This clone was recorded only once. CDR3 residues: CASSPLRQGETQYF. For the CDR3, the DNA is TGTGCCAGCTCACCGCTGAGACAGGGAGAGACCCAGTACTTC. V and J are TRBV18 and TRBJ2-5; 7 nucleotides match TRBD1. CDR3 length: 14 amino acids. V shed 3 bases and J 4 bases; nucleotides not matched to a gene: 5. The germline gives CDR1 KGHSH, CDR2 LQKENI.

The chain uses TRBV20-1 and TRBJ2-1; maybe TRBD2 (5 bases). The CDR3 spans 12 residues. Germline lookup yields CDR1 DFQATT and CDR2 SNEGSKA (reference sequence). With 3 bases removed from V and 6 bases from J, the gap between germline ends came to 9 bases. CDR3 nucleotide sequence: TGCAGTGCTAGTACTAGTCCCAATGAGCAGTTCTTC. It is translated as CSASTSPNEQFF.